This T cell receptor (beta chain) is drawn from a study of OX40 agonist ivuxolimab in advanced cancers. The overall study: Dosing consisted of intravenous ivuxolimab at 0.01 to 10 mg/kg every 2 weeks.

TCRdb's copy holds only in-frame clones and misses some; the assay was immunoSEQ multiplex PCR. This table holds about 70,000 clones, 80% to 95% found once. The germline V gene encodes CDR1 MNHNY and CDR2 SVGAGI (reference sequence). This CDR3 comprises 15 residues. V lost 4 bases, J lost 7 bases, and 11 bases stayed unmatched. This clone has only one observation. The chain is built from TRBV6-6 and TRBJ2-7; 9 nucleotides agree with TRBD2. The source material was CD4+ or CD8+ T cells sorted from blood, sampled in a trial of the OX40 agonist ivuxolimab. The clonotype originates from an adult with an advanced solid tumor such as melanoma, head and neck, liver or kidney cancer. The CDR3 is CASSSRTSEEREQYF. The CDR3 region has the DNA TGTGCCAGCAGTTCCCGGACTAGCGAGGAGAGGGAGCAGTACTTC.